The text below deals with one T cell receptor beta chain. The specificity of this receptor is unknown. Within one base of it there is no much larger clone, and no base qualities were kept. TCRbeta CDR3 regions were amplified from genomic DNA by means of the immunoSEQ Assay, a bias-controlled multiplex PCR. As for the authors' bioinformatics: The number of nucleated cells in each sample was estimated by amplification of reference gene primers within the assay. To quantify the absolute abundance of each unique TCRbeta CDR3 rearrangement, sequence reads were collapsed and filtered. For each sample, productive Simpson clonality was calculated as the square root of Simpson's diversity index over productive rearrangements. TCRdb obtained this table from immuneACCESS and retained in-frame rearrangements with V and J assigned. These tables miss some clones; where compared with another copy, unresolved V genes account for less than half of the shortfall, and the remainder is unexplained. For V, J and clone size, that table is used; D and trimming come from the DNA. A total of fewer than 150,000 clones appear in this sample, around four fifths of them only once. The leading ten clones occupy 4% of the sample.

The cysteine opens and the phenylalanine closes a CDR3 of 14 amino acids. The entry retains the CDR3 DNA only, 42 bases that are in frame from base 1. CDR1 is given as SGHRS and CDR2 as YFSETQ, both from the germline V gene. Relative to germline, V is 0 bases shorter and J is 5 bases shorter, with 9 bases between their ends. The data were taken from a study of blood T cell repertoires in COVID-19 (dated by TCRdb to about 2020). About the study as a whole: Collaborator samples came from the United States, Italy and Spain and covered acute and convalescent phases of COVID-19. Where HLA class I and class II types were available, the types were taken from metadata supplied by the sample provider, not from assay-based typing. Samples came from the ongoing ImmuneRACE study (first 160 participants) plus 1,254 subjects from 6 global collaborators. The repertoires were made available in a free public database intended to serve as a resource for research on the immune response to SARS-CoV-2. A de-identified subject ID, COVID-19 status, age in years and sex were almost always included in the sample metadata. The material from the prospective study consisted of cDNA or gDNA derived from T cells, B-cell-depleted T cells, or PBMCs. The dataset comprised deeply sampled blood TCRbeta repertoires from subjects exposed to, actively infected with, or recovered from COVID-19.

Findings and caveats that apply to the study as a whole: How much clinical and demographic metadata was included differed by source and by participant, and the metadata was provided uncurated.

Whole blood was collected in K2EDTA tubes by collaborating institutions according to the institutions' own protocols. For TCRbeta analysis, collaborator samples were shipped as frozen whole blood, as isolated PBMCs, or as DNA extracted from either sample type. Recombination joined TRBV5-1 with TRBJ2-1; no D segment can be confidently identified. The TCR sequence derives from a woman aged 80 or over with acute or convalescent COVID-19. The specimen was peripheral blood. The DNA reads TGCGCCAGCAGCTTGGAGAGTCCTGACAATGAGCAGTTCTTC. Its amino acids are CASSLESPDNEQFF.